These T cell receptor beta chains were read from a single sample in a study of vaccination and CD4 T cells after COVID-19. TCRdb independently ran MiXCR on the PCR reads; one entry per CDR3 protein. The sample records about 28,000 distinct CDR3 sequences, around 49% being singletons. The sequencing used CD4+ T cells from blood, collected about 7 months after SARS-CoV-2 vaccination. The receptors derive from a human donor who had recovered from COVID-19. CDR3s include the opening cysteine and the closing phenylalanine or tryptophan.

J,V,CDR3
TRBJ2-5,TRBV7-8,CASNLRSRELDETQYF
TRBJ1-5,TRBV6-1,CASSEYRHQPQHF
TRBJ2-3,TRBV6-5,CASSYSAGGYTDTQYF
TRBJ1-2,TRBV29-1,CSVGHGQGASYTF
TRBJ2-7,TRBV27,CASRPRVPHTGVLRRAYEQYF
TRBJ2-1,TRBV27,CASSSLAISYNEQFF
TRBJ2-1,TRBV12-3/TRBV12-4,CASSRQGSEQFF
TRBJ1-1,TRBV27,CASWATSMNTEAFF
TRBJ2-2,TRBV7-3,CASSSHSAANTGELFF
TRBJ2-7,TRBV28,CASSLIPGLSGYEQYF
TRBJ2-5,TRBV6-5,CASSSPSASAETQYF
TRBJ1-5,TRBV7-9,CASSLGQHQPQHF
TRBJ1-2,TRBV27,CASSHRGHYGYTF
TRBJ2-3,TRBV12-3/TRBV12-4,CASSFSGGRDTQYF
TRBJ2-3,TRBV15,CATSRVRSTDTQYF
TRBJ1-6,TRBV7-3,CASTDHRVDSPLHF
TRBJ2-5,TRBV20-1,CSVSDDDHFTAQETQYF
TRBJ1-1,TRBV19,CASSKRRVNTEAFF
TRBJ2-1,TRBV20-1,CSASRHVSNEQFF
TRBJ1-6,TRBV6-1,CASSPTGVGSPLHF
TRBJ2-5,TRBV7-8,CASSSLAGGETQYF
TRBJ2-7,TRBV28,CASSLRGTGLTYEQYF
TRBJ2-7,TRBV7-9,CASSSGRLVHEQYF
TRBJ2-1,TRBV4-2,CASSQGTYNEQFF
TRBJ2-2,TRBV7-2,CASSFRRASGELFF
TRBJ1-2,TRBV7-9,CASGSKNYGYTF
TRBJ2-1,TRBV2,CASTGGRDEQFF
TRBJ2-7,TRBV28,CASSFRLAYEQYF
TRBJ1-2,TRBV9,CASRGVEDYGYTF
TRBJ1-6,TRBV28,CASGSTGWHSPLHF
TRBJ1-1,TRBV6-1,CASSIMDLNTEAFF
TRBJ1-2,TRBV27,CASSFRGGYGYTF
TRBJ2-1,TRBV7-6,CASSLAWSGSGNEQFF
TRBJ2-3,TRBV10-3,CAISSDTRLVQITDTQYF
TRBJ2-3,TRBV7-9,CASTSGHTDTQYF
TRBJ2-1,TRBV28,CASSSRLAGVYNEQFF
TRBJ2-1,TRBV27,CASSHGTDLYNEQFF
TRBJ1-2,TRBV20-1,CSAASGTGEVGYTF
TRBJ1-1,TRBV27,CASSPDRGTEAFF
TRBJ1-2,TRBV20-1,CSATTGVYGYTF
TRBJ2-1,TRBV18,CASSAQGGTYNEQFF
TRBJ2-4,TRBV28,CASSLRVEVDIQYF
TRBJ2-7,TRBV28,CASRPSGAGEIYEQYF
TRBJ2-7,TRBV20-1,CSARTLAGSYEQYF
TRBJ2-1,TRBV20-1,CSARLPTSGSDDEQFF
TRBJ2-7,TRBV7-2,CASSRLILAGGGEQYF
TRBJ2-7,TRBV7-2,CASSVDNAYYEQYF